Following are 25 T cell receptor beta chains from one sample sequenced in a study of T cells in Graves' hyperthyroidism and ophthalmopathy. Amplification of TCR beta CDR3 regions used RNA as the template. A set of HTBI primers served as the primers for a first-round RT-PCR of the TCR CDR3. A single record per CDR3 protein comes from TCRdb applying MiXCR to the multiplex PCR reads. The table lists approximately 400,000 distinct CDR3 sequences, approximately 20% of them singletons. Input material: blood. The receptors were gathered from a woman under 30 with Graves' hyperthyroidism.

In its sample, this clonotype was seen many times. The chain combines TRBV6-1 with TRBJ1-1; perhaps TRBD1 as D (6 bases). Germline loops: CDR1 MNHNS, CDR2 SASEGT. Trimming left V 10 bases short and J 1 base short, with 19 bases between. The CDR3 covers 15 residues. CDR3 coding DNA: TGTGCCACCAAAGAGGACCAGGGGAAGAACACTGAAGCTTTCTTT. Protein sequence: CATKEDQGKNTEAFF.

This clonotype has a count of ten or more. The chain employs TRBV29-1 and TRBJ2-3; TRBD1 matches 9 bases. Germline CDR1 and CDR2: SQVTM and ANQGSEA. V trimming: 7 bases; J trimming: 4 bases; junction bases outside the gene matches: 9. The CDR3 spans 14 residues. The CDR3 region is CSDWGQGKADTQYF. The CDR3 DNA reads as TGCAGCGATTGGGGACAGGGAAAGGCAGATACGCAGTATTTT.

This clonotype was observed at least ten times. The gene calls are TRBV6-5 and TRBJ1-5; 10 nucleotides match TRBD1. Per germline, CDR1 MNHEY and CDR2 SVGAGI. V was pared by 0 bases and J by 5 bases, with 7 bases of the junction left unmatched. The CDR3 runs to 17 residues. CDR3 in amino acids: CASSYSPGTGVDQPQHF. The DNA of the CDR3 is TGTGCCAGCAGTTACTCGCCCGGGACAGGGGTTGATCAGCCCCAGCATTTT.

This clonotype was detected ten times or more. The chain uses TRBV7-3 and TRBJ1-2; D perhaps matches TRBD1 (5 bases). Trimming left V 3 bases short and J 3 bases short, with 11 bases between. CDR1 is SGHTA and CDR2 is FQGTGA in the germline V gene. This CDR3 has 14 residues. The CDR3 here is CASSLSGADYGYTF. DNA of the CDR3: TGTGCCAGCAGCTTGTCTGGGGCCGACTATGGCTACACCTTC.

This clonotype was seen repeatedly, ten times or more. This chain links TRBV24-1 with TRBJ2-7, with TRBD2 identical over 8 bases. The CDR3 contains 14 residues. V dropped 2 bases and J dropped 6; count of bases not matched to a gene: 5. Germline CDR1 KGHDR, CDR2 SFDVKD. This chain's CDR3 is CATSDSSGGSEQYF. In DNA, the CDR3 is TGTGCCACCAGTGATTCAAGCGGGGGAAGCGAGCAGTACTTC.

This clonotype was recorded many times. The CDR3 here is CASSRRASRAEAFF. For the CDR3, the DNA is TGTGCCAGCAGCCGACGGGCCAGCCGCGCTGAAGCTTTCTTT. V and J are TRBV11-2 and TRBJ1-1; unclear D gene. This CDR3 is 14 amino acids long. Trimming removed 5 bases from V and 6 bases from J, with 16 bases in between. Germline V gene data show CDR1 as SGHAT and CDR2 as FQNNGV.

The table lists this clonotype with many counts. The chain recombines TRBV29-1 with TRBJ2-5, with D hard to call. The CDR3 runs to 10 residues. The germline V gene has CDR1 SQVTM and CDR2 ANQGSEA. Between the trimmed V and J ends, which lost 4 bases and 5 bases, there was a span of 5 bases. The CDR3 region is CSVARETQYF. CDR3 nucleotides: TGCAGCGTTGCCCGGGAGACCCAGTACTTC.

This clonotype was observed at least ten times. The chain is built from TRBV28 and TRBJ1-5; D not certain. The germline V gene has CDR1 MDHEN and CDR2 SYDVKM. Trimming left V 7 bases short and J 2 bases short, with 18 bases between. The CDR3 length is 16 residues. The CDR3 sequence is CASTPLAETRNQPQHF. The CDR3 bases are TGTGCCAGCACCCCCCTGGCAGAAACCCGCAATCAGCCCCAGCATTTT.

The gene calls are TRBV29-1 and TRBJ2-2; 8 nucleotides align to TRBD1. This CDR3 has 14 residues. Germline CDR1 and CDR2: SQVTM and ANQGSEA. CDR3 nucleotides: TGCAACGTATTTGACAGGGGATATATCGGGGAGCTGTTTTTT. Translation gives CNVFDRGYIGELFF.

This clonotype showed up just a few times. The genes are TRBV9 and TRBJ2-7; 9 bases are shared with TRBD1. V trimming: 4 bases; J trimming: 5 bases; junction bases outside the gene matches: 10. Germline V CDR1 and CDR2: SGDLS, YYNGEE. CDR3 size: 15 residues. CDR3 nucleotide sequence: TGTGCCAGCAGCTCGCCGGGGACAGGGATCGACGAGCAGTACTTC. Protein: CASSSPGTGIDEQYF.

In its sample, this clonotype was seen many times. The chain carries TRBV28 and TRBJ1-1; TRBD1 aligns across 11 bases. The CDR3 contains 16 residues. The J segment lost 3 bases and the V segment lost 5 bases, leaving 8 bases of the junction unmatched. CDR1 MDHEN and CDR2 SYDVKM come from the germline V gene. CDR3 DNA: TGTGCCAGCAGTGCTCCGGGACAGGGGGACGACACTGAAGCTTTCTTT. Its translation is CASSAPGQGDDTEAFF.

This clonotype was found many times. The chain couples TRBV6-2 or TRBV6-3 to TRBJ2-4; D gene uncertain. Trimming stripped 8 bases from V and 3 bases from J, with 11 bases between. Germline values: CDR1 MNHEY, CDR2 SVGEGT. The CDR3 extends over 13 amino acids. CDR3 protein: CASGIVVKNIQYF. The CDR3 DNA reads as TGTGCCAGCGGGATCGTAGTCAAAAACATTCAGTACTTC.

This clonotype was counted ten times or more. The chain is built from TRBV11-2 and TRBJ2-6; either TRBD1 or TRBD2 may fit D (5 bases each). With 4 bases removed from V and 12 bases from J, the gap between germline ends came to 22 bases. CDR1 and CDR2 (germline): SGHAT, FQNNGV. This CDR3 region has 16 residues. CDR3 protein: CASSSRPIWGSGVLTF. CDR3 nucleotides: TGTGCCAGCAGCTCACGGCCCATTTGGGGGTCGGGCGTCCTGACTTTC.

This clonotype was observed at least ten times. The rearrangement joins TRBV4-2 to TRBJ2-2; 7 bases fit TRBD1. The J segment lost 4 bases and the V segment lost 4 bases, leaving 9 bases of the junction unmatched. CDR1 is LGHNA, CDR2 YNFKEQ, per germline. The CDR3 is 16 residues long. The CDR3 here is CASSLIGGQITGELFF. The CDR3 nucleotides read TGTGCCAGCAGCCTAATTGGGGGACAGATCACCGGGGAGCTGTTTTTT.

The CDR3, as DNA: TGTGCCAGCAGTTTCCGCAGGACCTCCTATAATTCACCCCTCCACTTT. Translated, it gives CASSFRRTSYNSPLHF. V usage is TRBV12-3 or TRBV12-4 and J usage is TRBJ1-6; no clear D. This CDR3 has 16 amino acids. V was clipped by 3 bases and J by 0 bases, with 9 bases between them.

The chain carries TRBV5-4 and TRBJ1-1, with TRBD1 identical over 7 bases. The CDR3 runs 14 residues. V gave up 4 bases and J gave up 4 bases; unmatched junction bases: 7. Germline lookup yields CDR1 SGHNT and CDR2 YYREEE (reference sequence). The CDR3 sequence: CASSLPQGTTEAFF. The CDR3 DNA sequence: TGTGCCAGCAGCCTTCCACAGGGGACCACTGAAGCTTTCTTT.

About this clonotype: This clone may be a read error of a much larger clone one base away. J is TRBJ1-5 and V is TRBV20-1; the D is unclear. The CDR3 consists of 14 residues. Germline CDR1 reads DFQATT; CDR2 reads SNEGSKA (reference sequence). With 4 bases removed from V and 9 bases from J, the gap between germline ends came to 19 bases. The DNA for the CDR3 is TGCAGTGCTACCCCCTCGGACGCTGGGCCGCCCCAGCATTTT. Translated: CSATPSDAGPPQHF.

This clonotype was counted ten times or more. The rearrangement uses TRBV6-1 and TRBJ1-1; the D is unclear. The CDR3 covers 14 residues. In germline, CDR1 is MNHNS, CDR2 SASEGT. Trimming shortened V by 1 base and J by 7 bases, and 13 bases separated the two germline ends. The CDR3, as DNA: TGTGCCAGCAGTGAAGAAGTGCGTCCCCATGAAGCTTTCTTT. Translating it yields CASSEEVRPHEAFF.

The chain is built from TRBV10-3 and TRBJ1-1; 9 bases match TRBD1. CDR3 length: 19 amino acids. From germline, CDR1 is ENHRY and CDR2 SYGVKD. V shed 3 bases and J 0 bases; nucleotides not matched to a gene: 14. The CDR3 sequence is CAISDLFTGGTTMNTEAFF. The CDR3 bases are TGTGCCATCAGTGATCTCTTTACAGGGGGCACCACAATGAACACTGAAGCTTTCTTT.

The J gene is TRBJ1-1, the V gene TRBV12-3 or TRBV12-4; D unclear. Trimming pared 7 bases from V and 6 bases from J, leaving 12 bases between. This CDR3 has 12 amino acids. DNA for the CDR3: TGTGCCAGCACCAAGGACGTCCCTGAAGCTTTCTTT. This gives the protein CASTKDVPEAFF.

Many counts were recorded for this clonotype. The CDR3 is CASTKQLANYGYTF. The CDR3 DNA reads as TGTGCCAGCACAAAACAACTAGCTAACTATGGCTACACCTTC. The J gene is TRBJ1-2, the V gene TRBV2; D is unclear. The V end was cut by 7 bases, the J end by 0 bases, with 12 bases between. The germline V gene has CDR1 SNHLY and CDR2 FYNNEI. The CDR3 covers 14 residues.

This clonotype was observed a single time. The genes are TRBV2 and TRBJ2-7; the match to TRBD1 covers 7 bases. Germline-derived CDR1 and CDR2 are SNHLY and FYNNEI. The CDR3 length is 13 residues. The trim removed 1 base at V and 6 bases at J, leaving 3 bases unmatched. The CDR3 region has the DNA TGTGCCAGCAGTGAAGTAAGGGGGCCCGAGCAGTACTTC. Protein product: CASSEVRGPEQYF.

This clonotype was counted at least ten times. The CDR3 DNA follows: TGTGCCAGCAGCTTGTTCTACAGGGACAACCACGAGCAGTACTTC. It encodes CASSLFYRDNHEQYF. This chain connects TRBV11-2 to TRBJ2-7; perhaps TRBD1 as D (6 bases). CDR3 size: 15 residues. Germline loops: CDR1 SGHAT, CDR2 FQNNGV. Trimming took 3 bases from V and 5 from J, leaving 17 bases between them.

As concerns this clonotype: A much larger clonotype is one base distant, so this may be a read error. This chain links TRBV19 with TRBJ2-2; TRBD1 matches 11 bases. Per the germline V gene, CDR1 is LNHDA and CDR2 is SQIVND (reference sequence). CDR3 length: 15 residues. The CDR3 reads CASGPSGQGEVELLF. The CDR3 DNA follows: TGTGCCAGTGGTCCGTCGGGACAGGGGGAGGTGGAGCTGTTGTTT.

Remarks on this clonotype: A much larger clone lies a single base off, so this may be a read error. The conserved closing phenylalanine or tryptophan is absent in this CDR3, likely reflecting a read error. This sequence joins TRBV4-1 and TRBJ1-1; 11 bases line up with TRBD1. The V gene's germline CDR1 is MGHRA and CDR2 YSYEKL. This CDR3 has 15 amino acids. The J segment lost 7 bases and the V segment lost 4 bases, leaving 8 bases of the junction unmatched. This CDR3 is CASSLFPGQGGEAFL. The CDR3 coding sequence is TGCGCCAGCAGCCTATTCCCGGGACAGGGGGGTGAAGCTTTCTTG.